This T cell receptor beta chain is from a study of CD8 T cells in ankylosing spondylitis. This clonotype was seen more than once but under ten times. Antigen: not known. The CDR3 consists of 15 residues. CDR1 SEHNR and CDR2 FQNEAQ come from the germline V gene (reference sequence). The germline V and J ends were trimmed by 4 bases and 3 bases, with 14 bases remaining between them. Quantitative 5'-RACE with molecular barcodes produced the TCR beta libraries. One entry per CDR3 protein, called by TCRdb with MiXCR from the 5' RACE reads. The sample holds approximately 540,000 distinct CDR3 sequences; 9.5% to 15% are singletons and the top ten take 6.5% to 7%. General study findings and limits: Among TCR beta sequences, a motif of eight highly homologous variants appeared characteristic of ankylosing spondylitis blood. Relatively scarce in peripheral blood, disease-linked clones were CD8+.

This sequence was found in a male donor with ankylosing spondylitis. The specimen sequenced was blood, either unsorted or a sorted T cell fraction (not recorded which). The chain has TRBV7-9 and TRBJ2-3; D is tentatively TRBD1 or TRBD2 (5 bases each). The CDR3 is CASSYRDPSTDTQYF. DNA for the CDR3: TGTGCCAGCAGCTATAGGGACCCCTCTACAGATACGCAGTATTTT.